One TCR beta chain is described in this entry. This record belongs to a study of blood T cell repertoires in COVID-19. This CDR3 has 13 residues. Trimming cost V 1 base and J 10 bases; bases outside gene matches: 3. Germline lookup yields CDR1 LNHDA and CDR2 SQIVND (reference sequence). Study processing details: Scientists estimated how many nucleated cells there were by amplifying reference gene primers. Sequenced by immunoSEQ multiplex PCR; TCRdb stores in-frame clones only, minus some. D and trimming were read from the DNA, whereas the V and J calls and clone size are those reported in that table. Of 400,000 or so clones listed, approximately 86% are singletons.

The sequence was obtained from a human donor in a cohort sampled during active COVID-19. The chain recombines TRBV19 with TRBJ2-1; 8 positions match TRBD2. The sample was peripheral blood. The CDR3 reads CASSIGGGGEQFF. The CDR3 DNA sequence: TGTGCCAGTAGTATAGGTGGCGGGGGGGAGCAGTTCTTC.